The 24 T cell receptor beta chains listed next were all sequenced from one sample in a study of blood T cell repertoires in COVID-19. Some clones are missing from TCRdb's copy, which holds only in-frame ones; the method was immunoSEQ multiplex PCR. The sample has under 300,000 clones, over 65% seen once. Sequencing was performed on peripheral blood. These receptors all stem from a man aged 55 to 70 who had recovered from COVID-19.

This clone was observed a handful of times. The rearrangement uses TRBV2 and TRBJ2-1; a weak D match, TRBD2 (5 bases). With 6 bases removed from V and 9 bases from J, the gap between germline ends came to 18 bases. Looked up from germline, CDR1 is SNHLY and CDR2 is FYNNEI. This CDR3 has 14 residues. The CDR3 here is CASRGERPLSEQFF. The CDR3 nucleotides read TGTGCCAGCAGGGGAGAGAGACCCCTTAGTGAGCAGTTCTTC. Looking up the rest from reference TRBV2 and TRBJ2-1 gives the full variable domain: EPEVTQTPSHQVTQMGQEVILRCVPISNHLYFYWYRQILGQKVEFLVSFYNNEISEKSEIFDDQFSVERPDGSNFTLKIRSTKLEDSAMYFCASRGERPLSEQFFGPGTRLTVL.

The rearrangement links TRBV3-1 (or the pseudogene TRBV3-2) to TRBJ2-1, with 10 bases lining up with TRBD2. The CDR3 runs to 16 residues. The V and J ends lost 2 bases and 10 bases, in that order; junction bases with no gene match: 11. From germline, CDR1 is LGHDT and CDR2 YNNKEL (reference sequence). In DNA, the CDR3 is TGTGCCAGCAGCCAATCAATACTAGCGGGGTCCCGGGAGCAGTTCTTC. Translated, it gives CASSQSILAGSREQFF.

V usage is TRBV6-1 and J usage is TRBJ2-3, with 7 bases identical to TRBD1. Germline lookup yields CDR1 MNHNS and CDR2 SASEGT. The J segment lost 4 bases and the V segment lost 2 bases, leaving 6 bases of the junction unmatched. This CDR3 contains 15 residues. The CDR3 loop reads CASSEKTGFPDTQYF. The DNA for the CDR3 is TGTGCCAGCAGTGAAAAGACAGGGTTCCCAGATACGCAGTATTTT.

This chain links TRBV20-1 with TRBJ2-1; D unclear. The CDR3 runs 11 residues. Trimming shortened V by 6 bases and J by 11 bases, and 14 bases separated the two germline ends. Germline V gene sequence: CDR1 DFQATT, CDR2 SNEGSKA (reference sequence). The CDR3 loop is CSAAPESQQFF. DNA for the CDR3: TGCAGTGCCGCCCCGGAGTCACAGCAGTTCTTC.

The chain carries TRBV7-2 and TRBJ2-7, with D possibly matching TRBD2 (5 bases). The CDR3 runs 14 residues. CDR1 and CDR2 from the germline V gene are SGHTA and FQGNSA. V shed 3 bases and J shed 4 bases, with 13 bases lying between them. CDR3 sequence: CASSFFSGKYEQYF. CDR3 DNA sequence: TGTGCCAGCAGCTTTTTCTCGGGGAAGTACGAGCAGTACTTC.

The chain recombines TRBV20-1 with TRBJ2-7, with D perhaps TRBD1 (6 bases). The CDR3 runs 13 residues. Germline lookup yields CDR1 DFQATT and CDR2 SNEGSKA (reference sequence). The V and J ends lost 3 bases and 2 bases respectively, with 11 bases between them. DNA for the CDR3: TGCAGTGCTAGTGGCCAGGGGACCTACGAGCAGTACTTC. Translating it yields CSASGQGTYEQYF.

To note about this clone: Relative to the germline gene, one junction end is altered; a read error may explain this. CDR3 sequence: CASSLRGTDGDTIYF. DNA of the CDR3: TGCGCCAGCAGCTTGAGAGGGACTGATGGAGACACCATATATTTT. The chain combines TRBV5-1 with TRBJ1-3; weak D call: TRBD1 (5 bases). The germline V gene encodes CDR1 SGHRS and CDR2 YFSETQ. CDR3 length: 15 residues.

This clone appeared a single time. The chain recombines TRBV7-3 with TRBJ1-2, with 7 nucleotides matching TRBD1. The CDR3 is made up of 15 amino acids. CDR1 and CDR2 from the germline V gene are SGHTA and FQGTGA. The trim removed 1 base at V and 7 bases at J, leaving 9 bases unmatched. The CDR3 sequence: CASSLRQGEIGGYTF. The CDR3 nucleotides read TGTGCCAGCAGCTTAAGACAGGGTGAAATCGGTGGCTACACCTTC.

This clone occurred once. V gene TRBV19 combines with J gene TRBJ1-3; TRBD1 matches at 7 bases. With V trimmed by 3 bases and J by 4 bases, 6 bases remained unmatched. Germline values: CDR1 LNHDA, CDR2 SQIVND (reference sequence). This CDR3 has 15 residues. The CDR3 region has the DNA TGTGCCAGTAGTATTGGAACAGGGGAGGGAAACACCATATATTTT. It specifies CASSIGTGEGNTIYF.

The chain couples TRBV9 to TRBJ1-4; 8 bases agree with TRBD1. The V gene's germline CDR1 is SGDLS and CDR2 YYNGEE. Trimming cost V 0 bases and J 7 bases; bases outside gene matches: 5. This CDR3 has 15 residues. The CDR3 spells CASSVDRDRSEKLFF. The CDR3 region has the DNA TGTGCCAGCAGCGTAGATCGGGACAGGAGTGAAAAACTGTTTTTT.

CDR3 nucleotide sequence: TGTGCCAGCAGCAAGGGACTAGCCGTCGACAATGAGCAGTTCTTC. It codes for CASSKGLAVDNEQFF. The V and J genes are TRBV28 and TRBJ2-1; TRBD2 agrees at 9 bases. The V gene end was trimmed by 6 bases and the J gene end by 5 bases; junction bases not matched to a gene: 8. Germline CDR1 MDHEN, CDR2 SYDVKM. This CDR3 is built from 15 residues.

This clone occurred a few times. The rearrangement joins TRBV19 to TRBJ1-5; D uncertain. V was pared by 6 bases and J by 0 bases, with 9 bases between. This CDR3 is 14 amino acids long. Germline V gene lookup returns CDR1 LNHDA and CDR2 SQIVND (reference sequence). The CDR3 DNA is TGTGCCAGTAGCACACCCTTTAGCAATCAGCCCCAGCATTTT. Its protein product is CASSTPFSNQPQHF.

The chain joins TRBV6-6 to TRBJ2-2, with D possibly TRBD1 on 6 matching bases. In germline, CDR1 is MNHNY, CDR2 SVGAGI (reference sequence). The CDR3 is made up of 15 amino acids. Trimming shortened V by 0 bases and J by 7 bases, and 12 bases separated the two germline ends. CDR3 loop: CASSYSSGAGGELFF. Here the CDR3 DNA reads TGTGCCAGCAGTTACTCGTCAGGGGCGGGCGGGGAGCTGTTTTTT.

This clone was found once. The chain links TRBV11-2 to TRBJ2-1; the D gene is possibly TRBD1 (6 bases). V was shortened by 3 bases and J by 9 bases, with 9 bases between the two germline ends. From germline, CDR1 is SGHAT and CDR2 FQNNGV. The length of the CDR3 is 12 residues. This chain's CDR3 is CASSLGAGEQFF. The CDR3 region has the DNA TGTGCCAGCAGCTTGGGGGCCGGTGAGCAGTTCTTC.

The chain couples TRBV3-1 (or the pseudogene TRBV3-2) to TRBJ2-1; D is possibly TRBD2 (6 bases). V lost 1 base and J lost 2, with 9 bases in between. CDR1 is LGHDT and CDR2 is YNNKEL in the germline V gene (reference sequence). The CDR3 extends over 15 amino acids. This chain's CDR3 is CASSQGRGTYNEQFF. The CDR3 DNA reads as TGTGCCAGCAGCCAAGGGCGGGGAACCTACAATGAGCAGTTCTTC.

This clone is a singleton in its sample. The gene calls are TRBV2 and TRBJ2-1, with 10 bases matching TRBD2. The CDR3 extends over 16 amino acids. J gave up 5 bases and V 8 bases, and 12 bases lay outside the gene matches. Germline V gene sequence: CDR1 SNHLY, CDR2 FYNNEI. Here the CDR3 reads CASVRGGSGRNNEQFF. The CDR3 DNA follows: TGTGCCAGCGTCCGGGGGGGTAGCGGGAGGAACAATGAGCAGTTCTTC.

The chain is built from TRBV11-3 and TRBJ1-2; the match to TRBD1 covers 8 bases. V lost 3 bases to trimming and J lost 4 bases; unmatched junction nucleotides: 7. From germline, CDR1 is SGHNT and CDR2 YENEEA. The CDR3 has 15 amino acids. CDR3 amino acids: CASSFEDREFYGYTF. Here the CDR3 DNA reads TGTGCCAGCAGCTTTGAGGACAGGGAGTTCTATGGCTACACCTTC.

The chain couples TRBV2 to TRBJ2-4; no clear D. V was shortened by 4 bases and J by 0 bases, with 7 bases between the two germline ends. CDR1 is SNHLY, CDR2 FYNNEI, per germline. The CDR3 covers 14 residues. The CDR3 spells CASSVRLAKNIQYF. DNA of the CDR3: TGTGCCAGCAGTGTAAGACTAGCCAAAAACATTCAGTACTTC.

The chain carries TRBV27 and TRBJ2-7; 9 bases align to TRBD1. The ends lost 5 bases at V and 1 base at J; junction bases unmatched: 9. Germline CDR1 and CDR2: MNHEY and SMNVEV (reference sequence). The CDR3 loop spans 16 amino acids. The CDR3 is CASSARLGTGSYEQYF. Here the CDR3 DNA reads TGTGCCAGCAGTGCCAGACTTGGGACAGGGTCCTACGAGCAGTACTTC.

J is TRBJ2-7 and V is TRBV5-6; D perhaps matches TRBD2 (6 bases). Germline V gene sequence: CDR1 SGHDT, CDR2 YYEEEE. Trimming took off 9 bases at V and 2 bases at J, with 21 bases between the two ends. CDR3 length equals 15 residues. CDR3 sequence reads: CATRSNFGGTYEQYF. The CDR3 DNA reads TGTGCCACCAGGAGTAACTTTGGGGGGACCTACGAGCAGTACTTC.

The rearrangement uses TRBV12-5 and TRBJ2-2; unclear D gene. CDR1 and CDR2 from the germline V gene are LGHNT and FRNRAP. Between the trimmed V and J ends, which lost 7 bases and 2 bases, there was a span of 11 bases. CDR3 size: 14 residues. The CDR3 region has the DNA TGTGCTAGTGCCATCCTACTTAACACCGGGGAGCTGTTTTTT. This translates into CASAILLNTGELFF.

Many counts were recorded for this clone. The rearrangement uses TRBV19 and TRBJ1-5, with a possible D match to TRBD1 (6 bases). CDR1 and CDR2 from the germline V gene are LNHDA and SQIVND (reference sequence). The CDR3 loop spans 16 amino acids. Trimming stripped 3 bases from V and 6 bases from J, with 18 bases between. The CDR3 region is CASSITSGGGGQPQHF. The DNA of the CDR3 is TGTGCCAGTAGTATCACCTCGGGTGGGGGCGGTCAGCCCCAGCATTTT.

CDR3 region: CASSGTGPYEQYF. CDR3 DNA sequence: TGCGCCAGCAGCGGGACAGGACCCTACGAGCAGTACTTC. V usage is TRBV5-1 and J usage is TRBJ2-7; 8 bases fit TRBD1. The CDR3 runs to 13 residues. CDR1 is SGHRS and CDR2 is YFSETQ in the germline V gene. Trimming took 4 bases from V and 2 from J; bases not matched to a gene: 2.

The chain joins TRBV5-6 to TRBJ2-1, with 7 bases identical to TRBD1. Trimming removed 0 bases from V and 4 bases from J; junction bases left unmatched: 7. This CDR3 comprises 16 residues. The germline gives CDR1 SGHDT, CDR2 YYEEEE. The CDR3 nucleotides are TGTGCCAGCAGCTTGGTCGCGCAGGGGGAGTACAATGAGCAGTTCTTC. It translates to CASSLVAQGEYNEQFF.